The rows below give T cell receptor beta chains drawn from one sample of a study of blood T cell repertoires in COVID-19. Profiled with immunoSEQ multiplex PCR; TCRdb holds only in-frame clones, not every one. The sample includes 150,000 to 200,000 clones, 85% to 90% seen only once; the top ten take approximately 0.75%. The sample comprised peripheral blood. These receptor sequences come from a woman in her 70s with acute or convalescent COVID-19. The CDR3 runs from the conserved cysteine through the conserved F or W. The order of the fields is J gene, V gene, D gene, clone size, CDR3 DNA, CDR3 protein. A D gene is named only where the DNA matches it firmly. Clone size appears in some rows only: once, few, many, or a class for an expanded clone.

j_call: TRBJ2-1
v_call: TRBV25-1
d_call: TRBD2
clone_size: -
cdr3_nt: TGTGCCAGCAGTGAACTTAGCGGGAGGAGGTACAATGAGCAGTTCTTC
cdr3_aa: CASSELSGRRYNEQFF

j_call: TRBJ1-2
v_call: TRBV11-3
d_call: -
clone_size: -
cdr3_nt: TGTGCCAGCAGCTTGGGGGGTAGCTATGGCTACACCTTC
cdr3_aa: CASSLGGSYGYTF

j_call: TRBJ1-6
v_call: TRBV7-8
d_call: -
clone_size: once
cdr3_nt: TGTGCCAGCAGCTTAGTGGCGGGGGCGAGGAATTCACCCCTCCACTTT
cdr3_aa: CASSLVAGARNSPLHF

j_call: TRBJ1-2
v_call: TRBV4-3
d_call: -
clone_size: -
cdr3_nt: TGCGCCAGCAGCCCCCACACAAGTAACTATGGCTACACCTTC
cdr3_aa: CASSPHTSNYGYTF

j_call: TRBJ1-3
v_call: TRBV19
d_call: -
clone_size: -
cdr3_nt: TGTGCCAGCCGATTGACGGCCTACAGCTCTGGAAACACCATATATTTT
cdr3_aa: CASRLTAYSSGNTIYF

j_call: TRBJ1-2
v_call: TRBV14
d_call: TRBD1
clone_size: -
cdr3_nt: TGTGCCAGCAGCCAGGGACAGACTAACTATGGCTACACCTTC
cdr3_aa: CASSQGQTNYGYTF

j_call: TRBJ2-5
v_call: TRBV19
d_call: -
clone_size: -
cdr3_nt: TGTGCCAGTGGATCAACTTGGGACTCCGCTAAAGAGACCCAGTACTTC
cdr3_aa: CASGSTWDSAKETQYF

j_call: TRBJ1-5
v_call: TRBV6-1
d_call: TRBD1
clone_size: once
cdr3_nt: TGTGCCAGCAGTGAGGACAGGGGACTCTATAGCAATCAGCCCCAGCATTTT
cdr3_aa: CASSEDRGLYSNQPQHF

j_call: TRBJ2-1
v_call: TRBV18
d_call: TRBD2
clone_size: -
cdr3_nt: TGTGCCAGCTCACCAGACGGGGGGAAGGCTGAGCAGTTCTTC
cdr3_aa: CASSPDGGKAEQFF

j_call: TRBJ2-5
v_call: TRBV11-2
d_call: -
clone_size: -
cdr3_nt: TGTGCCAGCAGCTTAGATCGTCGGCGGCGGGGAGAGACCCAGTACTTC
cdr3_aa: CASSLDRRRRGETQYF

j_call: TRBJ2-4
v_call: TRBV19
d_call: -
clone_size: -
cdr3_nt: TGTGCCAGTAGTTTACTAACAGGAAACATTCAGTACTTC
cdr3_aa: CASSLLTGNIQYF

j_call: TRBJ1-6
v_call: TRBV2
d_call: TRBD1
clone_size: -
cdr3_nt: TGTGCCAGCAGTCTTCGACAGGGGTCCTATAATTCACCCCTCCACTTT
cdr3_aa: CASSLRQGSYNSPLHF

j_call: TRBJ2-4
v_call: TRBV18
d_call: TRBD2
clone_size: -
cdr3_nt: TGTGCCAGCTCACCGGCGGGAGGGCCCTCGAATCTATATCAGTACTTC
cdr3_aa: CASSPAGGPSNLYQYF

j_call: TRBJ1-1
v_call: TRBV2
d_call: -
clone_size: once
cdr3_nt: TGTGCCAGCAATAACAACATGAACACTGAAGCTTTCTTT
cdr3_aa: CASNNNMNTEAFF

j_call: TRBJ2-1
v_call: TRBV25-1
d_call: -
clone_size: -
cdr3_nt: TGTGCCAGCAGTGAATTAGGGTGGGAGAAGAGGAATGAGCAGTTCTTC
cdr3_aa: CASSELGWEKRNEQFF

j_call: TRBJ2-1
v_call: TRBV15
d_call: -
clone_size: -
cdr3_nt: TGTGCCACCAGCAGGACAGGTTCCCTACTCAATGAGCAGTTCTTC
cdr3_aa: CATSRTGSLLNEQFF

j_call: TRBJ1-1
v_call: TRBV19
d_call: -
clone_size: -
cdr3_nt: TGTGCCAGTTCCTTCACAGGGATAACAACTGAAGCTTTCTTT
cdr3_aa: CASSFTGITTEAFF

j_call: TRBJ1-5
v_call: TRBV2
d_call: TRBD1
clone_size: -
cdr3_nt: TGTGCCAGCAGTCGGATGACAGGGAGGCAGCCCCAGCATTTT
cdr3_aa: CASSRMTGRQPQHF

j_call: TRBJ2-7
v_call: TRBV18
d_call: TRBD1
clone_size: -
cdr3_nt: TGTGCCAGCTCAGGACAGGCCCTCGGCTACGAGCAGTACTTC
cdr3_aa: CASSGQALGYEQYF

j_call: TRBJ1-3
v_call: TRBV19
d_call: -
clone_size: -
cdr3_nt: TGTGCCAGTAGTATATACGAGGCCCCAACTGGAAACACCATATATTTT
cdr3_aa: CASSIYEAPTGNTIYF

j_call: TRBJ1-1
v_call: TRBV29-1
d_call: TRBD1
clone_size: -
cdr3_nt: TGCAGCGCTACACCGGGACAGGGGATCACTGAAGCTTTCTTT
cdr3_aa: CSATPGQGITEAFF

j_call: TRBJ1-1
v_call: TRBV7-9
d_call: TRBD1
clone_size: -
cdr3_nt: TGTGCCAGCAGCCCCGGACAGGCCGAAAGCACTGAAGCTTTCTTT
cdr3_aa: CASSPGQAESTEAFF

j_call: TRBJ1-1
v_call: TRBV7-2
d_call: -
clone_size: -
cdr3_nt: TGTGCCAGCAGCCCTCTCGGAGGGGTCACTGAAGCTTTCTTT
cdr3_aa: CASSPLGGVTEAFF

j_call: TRBJ1-4
v_call: TRBV11-2
d_call: TRBD1
clone_size: -
cdr3_nt: TGTGCCAGCAGTGGGGACAGGGTATCCGAAAAACTGTTTTTT
cdr3_aa: CASSGDRVSEKLFF

j_call: TRBJ2-1
v_call: TRBV3-1/TRBV3-2
d_call: TRBD2
clone_size: -
cdr3_nt: TGTGCCAGCAGCCAGGAGACTAGCGGGGGGGGAAATGAGCAGTTCTTC
cdr3_aa: CASSQETSGGGNEQFF

j_call: TRBJ1-1
v_call: TRBV5-8
d_call: -
clone_size: few
cdr3_nt: TGTGCCAGCCTTGTCCGGGGAAGGGCTGAAGCTTTCTTT
cdr3_aa: CASLVRGRAEAFF

j_call: TRBJ1-6
v_call: TRBV5-4
d_call: TRBD1
clone_size: -
cdr3_nt: TGTGCCAGCAGCCCCGACAGGGGTATCTCACCCCTCCACTTT
cdr3_aa: CASSPDRGISPLHF

j_call: TRBJ1-1
v_call: TRBV28
d_call: -
clone_size: few
cdr3_nt: TGTGCCAGCGAGGGGAACACTGAAGCTTTCTTT
cdr3_aa: CASEGNTEAFF

j_call: TRBJ1-5
v_call: TRBV21-1
d_call: -
clone_size: -
cdr3_nt: TGTGCCAGCACGGCGGGTTATCATAGCAATCAGCCCCAGCATTTT
cdr3_aa: CASTAGYHSNQPQHF

j_call: TRBJ2-2
v_call: TRBV7-2
d_call: TRBD1
clone_size: -
cdr3_nt: TGTGCCAGCAGCCCACAGGGGAGCCTTATCCCCGGGGAGCTGTTTTTT
cdr3_aa: CASSPQGSLIPGELFF

j_call: TRBJ1-1
v_call: TRBV28
d_call: -
clone_size: -
cdr3_nt: TGTGCCAGCACCCCTGGTGGGGGGGACACTGAAGCTTTCTTT
cdr3_aa: CASTPGGGDTEAFF

j_call: TRBJ2-1
v_call: TRBV7-2
d_call: -
clone_size: -
cdr3_nt: TGTGCCAGCGGGCTGACGTCCTACAATGAGCAGTTCTTC
cdr3_aa: CASGLTSYNEQFF

j_call: TRBJ2-7
v_call: TRBV3-1/TRBV3-2
d_call: -
clone_size: -
cdr3_nt: TGTGCCAGCAGTCGGAGGGGCCCTTCCTACGAGCAGTACTTC
cdr3_aa: CASSRRGPSYEQYF

j_call: TRBJ2-2
v_call: TRBV5-1
d_call: -
clone_size: -
cdr3_nt: TGCGCCAGCAGCCTAACCGCCGGGACACCAACCGGGGAGCTGTTTTTT
cdr3_aa: CASSLTAGTPTGELFF

j_call: TRBJ1-2
v_call: TRBV28
d_call: -
clone_size: -
cdr3_nt: TGTGCCAGCAGGCGAACAGGGTCTGCTTATGGCTACACCTTC
cdr3_aa: CASRRTGSAYGYTF

j_call: TRBJ1-1
v_call: TRBV25-1
d_call: TRBD1
clone_size: -
cdr3_nt: TGTGCCAGCAGTGACCCCGGACAGGGAGGTACTGAAGCTTTCTTT
cdr3_aa: CASSDPGQGGTEAFF

j_call: TRBJ1-2
v_call: TRBV15
d_call: -
clone_size: -
cdr3_nt: TGTGCCACCAGCCCCGAGGCAGGGTCTAACTATGGCTACACCTTC
cdr3_aa: CATSPEAGSNYGYTF

j_call: TRBJ1-2
v_call: TRBV24-1
d_call: TRBD1
clone_size: -
cdr3_nt: TGTGCCACCCTCAGGGGGCGCGGCCAACTGGGCTACACCTTC
cdr3_aa: CATLRGRGQLGYTF

j_call: TRBJ2-2
v_call: TRBV27
d_call: -
clone_size: -
cdr3_nt: TGTGCCAGCAGTCGAACAGGGCCCGGGGAGCTGTTTTTT
cdr3_aa: CASSRTGPGELFF

j_call: TRBJ1-2
v_call: TRBV10-2
d_call: -
clone_size: -
cdr3_nt: TGCGCCAGCAGTGAGTCATATAAGAGGGGGATGGACTATGGCTACACCTTC
cdr3_aa: CASSESYKRGMDYGYTF

j_call: TRBJ1-3
v_call: TRBV7-3
d_call: TRBD1
clone_size: -
cdr3_nt: TGTGCCAGCAGCGCACAGGGGTCTGGAAACACCATATATTTT
cdr3_aa: CASSAQGSGNTIYF

j_call: TRBJ1-2
v_call: TRBV6-5
d_call: TRBD1
clone_size: -
cdr3_nt: TGTGCCAGCAAAACCCTGGGACAGGTCTATGGCTACACCTTC
cdr3_aa: CASKTLGQVYGYTF

j_call: TRBJ2-1
v_call: TRBV7-9
d_call: TRBD2
clone_size: -
cdr3_nt: TGTGCCAGCAGCTTACGGCGCAGCGGGGGCTACAATGAGCAGTTCTTC
cdr3_aa: CASSLRRSGGYNEQFF

j_call: TRBJ1-6
v_call: TRBV5-1
d_call: -
clone_size: -
cdr3_nt: TGCGCCAGCAGCTTGAACAGGAACAATTCACCCCTCCACTTT
cdr3_aa: CASSLNRNNSPLHF

j_call: TRBJ1-1
v_call: TRBV7-9
d_call: TRBD1
clone_size: -
cdr3_nt: TGTGCCAGCAGCCCCCCAGGGGGGTCCACTGAAGCTTTCTTT
cdr3_aa: CASSPPGGSTEAFF

j_call: TRBJ2-7
v_call: TRBV3-1/TRBV3-2
d_call: TRBD1
clone_size: once
cdr3_nt: TGTGCCAGCGCCTTTGGGGCAGGGGGCTCCTACGAGCAGTACTTC
cdr3_aa: CASAFGAGGSYEQYF

j_call: TRBJ2-2
v_call: TRBV2
d_call: -
clone_size: -
cdr3_nt: TGTGCCAGCAGTGAAGTGGGAGCAAAGACCGGGGAGCTGTTTTTT
cdr3_aa: CASSEVGAKTGELFF

j_call: TRBJ1-2
v_call: TRBV29-1
d_call: TRBD1
clone_size: -
cdr3_nt: TGCAGCGTCCCGGACAGGTCCCGGGTAGGCTACACCTTC
cdr3_aa: CSVPDRSRVGYTF

j_call: TRBJ1-4
v_call: TRBV9
d_call: -
clone_size: -
cdr3_nt: TGTGCCAGCAGCGGAGGAACAGGGTTGACTGAAAAACTGTTTTTT
cdr3_aa: CASSGGTGLTEKLFF

j_call: TRBJ2-3
v_call: TRBV6-2/TRBV6-3
d_call: -
clone_size: -
cdr3_nt: TGTGCCAGCAGTTACTCTTCCGGGAGCACAGATACGCAGTATTTT
cdr3_aa: CASSYSSGSTDTQYF